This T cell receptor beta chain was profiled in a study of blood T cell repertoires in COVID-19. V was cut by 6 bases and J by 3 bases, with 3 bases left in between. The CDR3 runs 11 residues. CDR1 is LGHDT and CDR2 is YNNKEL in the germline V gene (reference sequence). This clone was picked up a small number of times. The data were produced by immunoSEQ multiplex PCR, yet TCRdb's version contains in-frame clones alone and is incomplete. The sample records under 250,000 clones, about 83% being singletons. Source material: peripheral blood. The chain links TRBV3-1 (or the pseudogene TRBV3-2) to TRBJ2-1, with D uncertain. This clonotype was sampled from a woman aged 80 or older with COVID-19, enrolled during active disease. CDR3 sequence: CASSIYNEQFF. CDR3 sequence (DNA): TGTGCCAGCAGTATCTACAATGAGCAGTTCTTC.